The present entry profiles one T cell receptor (beta chain) with its context. The antigen is not known. Via MiXCR, TCRdb re-called the 5' RACE reads, giving one row per CDR3 protein. The data show roughly 200,000 distinct CDR3 sequences, more than 10% seen once. The germline V and J ends were trimmed by 6 bases and 1 base, with 20 bases remaining between them. Germline lookup yields CDR1 LGHNT and CDR2 FRNRAP. CDR3 length equals 17 residues. This sample is part of a study of CD8 T cells in ankylosing spondylitis. General observations from the study: For ankylosing spondylitis blood, a TCR beta motif of about eight highly homologous variants appeared characteristic.

The chain joins TRBV12-5 to TRBJ2-3; perhaps D is TRBD1 or TRBD2 (5 bases each). The sequence came from a male donor with ankylosing spondylitis or in good health (not recorded which). The material sequenced was blood, either unsorted or a sorted T cell fraction (not recorded which). CDR3 in amino acids: CASGRPGGTQGTDTQYF. In DNA, the CDR3 is TGTGCTAGTGGCCGTCCTGGGGGAACACAAGGCACAGATACGCAGTATTTT.